Below are 11 T cell receptor beta chains sequenced from a single sample in a study of post-analysis software for immune sequencing data (dated by TCRdb to 2014 to 2015). Results the study describes overall, beyond this receptor: Patients showed significantly higher frequencies than controls for several TRBV segments, among them TRBV5-6, TRBV5-1 and TRBV20-1.

Library preparation employed PCR. TCRdb lists the instrument as Illumina HiSeq 2500. Unique molecular identifiers were incorporated into TCR beta cDNA libraries to reduce PCR and sequencing biases. The public sequencing data were trimmed at Q25 with fastp and processed into clonotypes with MiXCR by TCRdb, which kept only in-frame beta chains. Records with the same CDR3 protein are collapsed into one entry carrying the most frequent genes and DNA. This sample lists 650,000 to 850,000 distinct CDR3 sequences; around 50% were detected once. The ten largest clonotypes hold approximately 4.2% of the sample. Antigens of these TCRs are unknown. Sample: blood. The receptor set was obtained from a girl between 10 and 17 years old with multiple sclerosis.

The V gene is TRBV28, the J gene TRBJ1-2; D possibly corresponds to TRBD1 (5 bases). The CDR3 is 15 residues long. Between the trimmed V and J ends, which lost 2 bases and 6 bases, there was a span of 16 bases. CDR1 MDHEN and CDR2 SYDVKM come from the germline V gene. For the CDR3, the DNA is TGTGCCAGCAGTTTAAGTATCGTAGGGGTGGATGGCTACACCTTC. Residues: CASSLSIVGVDGYTF.

The chain couples TRBV7-2 to TRBJ2-1; TRBD1 agrees at 9 bases. Trimming took 6 bases from V and 7 from J; bases not matched to a gene: 10. Germline V gene data show CDR1 as SGHTA and CDR2 as FQGNSA. This CDR3 contains 15 residues. Here the CDR3 reads CASRVGGQGKNEQFF. In DNA, the CDR3 is TGTGCCAGCAGGGTAGGGGGACAGGGTAAAAATGAGCAGTTCTTC.

This clonotype was seen more than once but under ten times. This chain joins TRBV10-3 and TRBJ2-3; unclear D gene. The ends were cut back, 0 bases at V and 3 bases at J, with 7 bases in the middle. Germline CDR1 is ENHRY and CDR2 is SYGVKD. The CDR3 is 14 amino acids. The CDR3 bases are TGTGCCATCAGTGAGTCGCGACTTACAGATACGCAGTATTTT. This encodes CAISESRLTDTQYF.

This clonotype has just one count. CDR3 nucleotide sequence: TGTGCCAGCGGCCTGACAGAGGGGGTTCAGTACTTC. This encodes CASGLTEGVQYF. This chain joins TRBV7-9 and TRBJ2-7, with D possibly TRBD1 on 6 matching bases. V lost 8 bases and J 10 bases, leaving 18 bases between the germline ends. Germline lookup yields CDR1 SEHNR and CDR2 FQNEAQ (reference sequence). The CDR3 has 12 amino acids.

Details on this clonotype: At one boundary the junction diverges from the germline segment, which might be a read error. This chain uses TRBV14 with TRBJ2-1; 8 bases fit TRBD1. The CDR3 length is 15 residues. Germline-derived CDR1 and CDR2 are SGHDN and FVKESK. The CDR3 DNA is TGTGCCTGCAGCCAAGAAACACAGGGGGAAAATGAGCAGTTCTTC. Protein product: CACSQETQGENEQFF.

This clonotype was detected only once. The CDR3 region is CASSFPDRDGHIACTF. The CDR3 DNA reads TGCGCCAGCAGCTTCCCAGACAGGGACGGCCATATCGCCTGCACCTTC. The V call is TRBV5-1, the J call TRBJ1-2; the match to TRBD1 covers 7 bases. The CDR3 totals 16 residues. After removal of 2 bases from V and 13 bases from J, the junction contained 20 bases not matched to a gene. Germline lookup yields CDR1 SGHRS and CDR2 YFSETQ.

This clonotype was seen only a few times. This rearrangement joins TRBV10-3 to TRBJ2-7; tentative D call: TRBD2 (5 bases). The CDR3 loop spans 14 amino acids. Germline values: CDR1 ENHRY, CDR2 SYGVKD. V lost 10 bases to trimming and J lost 0 bases, with 16 bases between them. CDR3 bases: TGTGCCACAACCCGGAGGAGCGACTCCTACGAGCAGTACTTC. The encoded protein is CATTRRSDSYEQYF.

V and J are TRBV18 and TRBJ1-1, with a possible D match to TRBD1 (5 bases). The CDR3 has 16 amino acids. The germline V and J ends were trimmed by 2 bases and 4 bases, with 17 bases remaining between them. The germline gives CDR1 KGHSH, CDR2 LQKENI. This chain's CDR3 is CASSPEQGVSGTEAFF. DNA of the CDR3: TGTGCCAGCTCACCAGAGCAGGGAGTCTCGGGCACTGAAGCTTTCTTT.

This clonotype was recorded a few times. The V call is TRBV3-1, the J call TRBJ1-2, with TRBD1 as a possible D gene (5 bases). Trimming removed 0 bases from V and 4 bases from J, with 15 bases in between. The CDR3 runs 16 residues. Per germline, CDR1 LGHDT and CDR2 YNNKEL (reference sequence). CDR3 amino acids: CASSQDFRTPIYGYTF. CDR3 DNA: TGTGCCAGCAGCCAAGATTTCCGGACACCGATCTATGGCTACACCTTC.

This chain uses TRBV6-1 with TRBJ2-4; 9 bases align to TRBD1. TRBJ2-7 explains the end of the DNA better; the J call may be wrong. The CDR3 is 17 residues long. CDR1 MNHNS and CDR2 SASEGT come from the germline V gene. CDR3 sequence reads: CASSVGTNRDRAREQYF. The DNA of the CDR3 is TGTGCCAGCAGTGTCGGGACGAACCGGGACAGGGCTCGCGAGCAGTACTTC.

This clonotype was seen more than once but under ten times. The V and J genes are TRBV7-3 and TRBJ2-1; 12 nucleotides line up with TRBD2. With V trimmed by 0 bases and J by 9 bases, 6 bases remained unmatched. Germline V gene sequence: CDR1 SGHTA, CDR2 FQGTGA. The length of the CDR3 is 16 residues. Written as DNA, the CDR3 is TGTGCCAGCAGCTTAACTAGGCTAGCGGGAGGGGGTGAGCAGTTCTTC. Protein sequence: CASSLTRLAGGGEQFF.